One sample yielded the 2 T cell receptor beta chains listed below, sequenced in a study of T-cell memory formation after mild COVID-19. TCRdb redid the calling of the 5' RACE reads with MiXCR, one entry per CDR3 protein. The data hold just over 150,000 distinct CDR3 sequences, with roughly a third observed a single time. The source material was PBMCs or a T cell subset sorted from them (not recorded which). Source of these receptors: an adult woman who had mild COVID-19 (a few samples of this study predate the infection). Cell type and time point are not known.

The chain couples TRBV7-8 to TRBJ2-1; no clear D. CDR1 is SGHVS and CDR2 is FQNEAQ in the germline V gene. V was shortened by 6 bases and J by 1 base, with 22 bases between the two germline ends. The CDR3 has 18 residues. The CDR3 region is CASSYPRSDPGSYNEQFF. The CDR3 DNA reads TGTGCCAGCAGTTATCCCCGATCCGACCCCGGGTCCTACAATGAGCAGTTCTTC.

The rearrangement joins TRBV5-1 to TRBJ2-3, with 12 bases matching TRBD2. CDR3 length equals 18 residues. After removal of 0 bases from V and 6 bases from J, the junction contained 11 bases not matched to a gene. Germline CDR1 reads SGHRS; CDR2 reads YFSETQ. CDR3 loop: CASSLAPTSGGPRDTQYF. The CDR3 region has the DNA TGCGCCAGCAGCTTGGCTCCGACTAGCGGGGGCCCGAGGGATACGCAGTATTTT.